One sample yielded the 20 T cell receptor beta chains listed below, sequenced in a study of T cell clonotyping in hematopoietic cell transplantation. TCRdb's copy holds only in-frame clones and misses some; the assay was immunoSEQ multiplex PCR. The table has some 10,000 clones, roughly nine tenths seen once. This material consisted of PBMCs, taken 100 days after allogeneic stem cell transplant. Receptors were obtained from a female patient aged 60 to 70 who had an allogeneic stem cell transplant from an unrelated donor, so the T cells may come from the graft donor. Some clones in this sample may be carry-over from other donors' samples.

CDR3 sequence: CASSAQGTQPQHF. The DNA of the CDR3 is TGTGCCAGCAGTGCACAGGGGACCCAGCCCCAGCATTTT. The chain has TRBV6-5 and TRBJ1-5; 7 bases line up with TRBD1. The CDR3 runs to 13 residues. CDR1 MNHEY and CDR2 SVGAGI come from the germline V gene. Germline trimming cut 5 bases from V and 7 bases from J; bases unmatched to any gene: 5.

This sequence joins TRBV29-1 and TRBJ2-1, with 10 bases fitting TRBD2. The CDR3 has 13 amino acids. The germline V gene encodes CDR1 SQVTM and CDR2 ANQGSEA. V lost 4 bases, J lost 12 bases, and 9 bases stayed unmatched. CDR3 in DNA: TGCAGCGTTGTTATCTCTAGCGGGAGCGGGCAGTTCTTC. It specifies CSVVISSGSGQFF.

The V and J genes are TRBV7-9 and TRBJ2-1; 8 bases map to TRBD2. From germline, CDR1 is SEHNR and CDR2 FQNEAQ (reference sequence). The CDR3 has 12 amino acids. The ends lost 2 bases at V and 10 bases at J; junction bases unmatched: 1. The CDR3 DNA reads as TGTGCCAGCAGCTTACGCGGGGGGGAGCAGTTCTTC. Protein: CASSLRGGEQFF.

This clone was recorded only once. V usage is TRBV19 and J usage is TRBJ2-7, with TRBD1 identical over 8 bases. In germline, CDR1 is LNHDA, CDR2 SQIVND (reference sequence). The CDR3 sequence is 16 residues long. V lost 3 bases and J lost 0; bases outside the gene matches: 7. CDR3 nucleotide sequence: TGTGCCAGTAGTATCGTCCCGGGACAGGTCTCCTACGAGCAGTACTTC. Protein: CASSIVPGQVSYEQYF.

The V and J genes are TRBV7-9 and TRBJ2-7, with D possibly TRBD2 on 6 matching bases. The germline V and J ends were trimmed by 1 base and 6 bases, with 13 bases remaining between them. Germline lookup yields CDR1 SEHNR and CDR2 FQNEAQ (reference sequence). The CDR3 runs 14 residues. The CDR3 region is CASSLGLASSEQYF. The CDR3 DNA reads as TGTGCCAGCAGCTTAGGTCTAGCGAGTTCCGAGCAGTACTTC.

Concerning this clone itself: Germline and junction disagree at one end, which may indicate a read error. The CDR3 sequence: CASSLAGGKTQYF. CDR3 bases: TGTGCTAGCAGCTTAGCTGGTGGGAAGACCCAGTACTTC. V is TRBV7-7 and J is TRBJ2-5; unclear D gene. The CDR3 is made up of 13 amino acids. Germline assignment: CDR1 SSHAT and CDR2 FNYEAQ (reference sequence).

The J gene is TRBJ2-3, the V gene TRBV7-2, with D tentatively TRBD2 (5 bases). V was clipped by 1 base and J by 0 bases, with 11 bases between them. The CDR3 sequence is 16 residues long. CDR1 SGHTA and CDR2 FQGNSA come from the germline V gene. The CDR3 reads CASSLVAPTSTDTQYF. CDR3 DNA: TGTGCCAGCAGCTTAGTAGCGCCAACTAGCACAGATACGCAGTATTTT.

This clone appeared once. This chain joins TRBV5-4 and TRBJ2-1, with D unresolved. CDR3 size: 15 residues. V lost 2 bases and J 1 base, leaving 10 bases between the germline ends. The germline gives CDR1 SGHNT, CDR2 YYREEE (reference sequence). The CDR3 DNA reads as TGTGCCAGCAGCTTTGGGGATCGTTCCTACAATGAGCAGTTCTTC. This gives the protein CASSFGDRSYNEQFF.

This chain connects TRBV5-1 to TRBJ1-1; TRBD1 matches at 7 bases. Trimming took 7 bases from V and 6 from J; bases not matched to a gene: 9. The germline gives CDR1 SGHRS, CDR2 YFSETQ. CDR3 size: 13 residues. CDR3 sequence (DNA): TGCGCCAGCGCCCGACAGGGCAATTCTGAAGCTTTCTTT. Translation gives CASARQGNSEAFF.

The rearrangement joins TRBV5-1 to TRBJ2-7, with TRBD2 identical over 12 bases. V was clipped by 0 bases and J by 2 bases; unmatched bases: 0. In germline, CDR1 is SGHRS, CDR2 YFSETQ. CDR3 length: 15 residues. CDR3 DNA sequence: TGCGCCAGCAGCTTGGGACTAGCGGGAGCCTACGAGCAGTACTTC. Translating gives CASSLGLAGAYEQYF.

The chain combines TRBV5-1 with TRBJ2-7, with a tentative D call TRBD1 (5 bases). The germline V gene has CDR1 SGHRS and CDR2 YFSETQ. This CDR3 is 13 amino acids long. Trimming removed 7 bases from V and 3 bases from J, with 14 bases in between. The chain's CDR3 is CASRDRQNYEQYF. The CDR3 bases are TGCGCCAGCCGAGATCGACAGAACTACGAGCAGTACTTC.

V is TRBV6-5 and J is TRBJ2-5; 9 bases are a match to TRBD2. The J call may be faulty, since TRBJ2-7 better matches the DNA end. Germline V gene sequence: CDR1 MNHEY, CDR2 SVGAGI. The CDR3 covers 15 residues. The CDR3 DNA follows: TGTGCCAGCAGTTCCGGGACTAGCAGACTCTACGAGCAGTACTTC. Its translation is CASSSGTSRLYEQYF.

This sequence joins TRBV5-1 and TRBJ1-1, with D perhaps TRBD1 (6 bases). The CDR3 length is 13 residues. CDR1 is SGHRS and CDR2 is YFSETQ in the germline V gene. V lost 3 bases and J 6 bases, leaving 12 bases between the germline ends. CDR3 in amino acids: CASSSEEGAEAFF. Written as DNA, the CDR3 is TGCGCCAGCAGCTCCGAGGAGGGGGCTGAAGCTTTCTTT.

Concerning this clone itself: A junction boundary mismatches the germline segment, possibly from a read error. The rearrangement joins TRBV7-3 to TRBJ2-2; TRBD2 agrees at 8 bases. From germline, CDR1 is SGHTA and CDR2 FQGTGA. The CDR3 is 15 amino acids. The CDR3 DNA sequence: TGTGCCAGCACCTTAGGAGCGGGAGTTACCGGGGAGCTGTTTTTT. Its protein product is CASTLGAGVTGELFF. Looking up the rest from reference TRBV7-3 and TRBJ2-2 gives the full variable domain: GAGVSQTPSNKVTEKGKYVELRCDPISGHTALYWYRQSLGQGPEFLIYFQGTGAADDSGLPNDRFFAVRPEGSVSTLKIQRTERGDSAVYLCASTLGAGVTGELFFGEGSRLTVL.

The chain carries TRBV4-1 and TRBJ1-4; D remains unclear. CDR3 length: 15 residues. The germline V and J ends were trimmed by 3 bases and 8 bases, with 16 bases remaining between them. Per the germline V gene, CDR1 is MGHRA and CDR2 is YSYEKL. CDR3 loop: CASSQEGDLGEKLFF. The CDR3 DNA reads as TGCGCCAGCAGCCAGGAGGGAGACTTGGGAGAAAAACTGTTTTTT.

This chain uses TRBV4-3 with TRBJ1-2; D perhaps matches TRBD1 (6 bases). Deletions cut 1 base from V and 6 bases from J, with 15 bases between. The CDR3 loop spans 15 amino acids. Germline V gene lookup returns CDR1 LGHNA and CDR2 YSLEER. The CDR3 here is CASSQVEGGRDGYTF. CDR3 nucleotides: TGCGCCAGCAGCCAAGTCGAGGGGGGGAGAGATGGCTACACCTTC.

The V gene is TRBV10-3, the J gene TRBJ2-7; 11 bases match TRBD2. J lost 2 bases, V lost 6 bases, and 6 bases had no gene match. Germline-derived CDR1 and CDR2 are ENHRY and SYGVKD. This CDR3 spans 15 amino acids. CDR3 residues: CAIRTGTSGTYEQYF. CDR3 coding DNA: TGTGCCATCAGGACAGGGACTAGCGGCACCTACGAGCAGTACTTC.

The chain recombines TRBV5-1 with TRBJ1-5; possible D gene TRBD1, 6 bases. The CDR3 has 16 residues. Per the germline V gene, CDR1 is SGHRS and CDR2 is YFSETQ. Trimming cost V 0 bases and J 6 bases, with 16 bases left between them. In nucleotides, the CDR3 is TGCGCCAGCAGCTTGGTCGCAGGGGAGCCGGGTCAGCCCCAGCATTTT. It yields the protein CASSLVAGEPGQPQHF. The whole variable domain, filled in from reference TRBV5-1 and TRBJ1-5, reads KAGVTQTPRYLIKTRGQQVTLSCSPISGHRSVSWYQQTPGQGLQFLFEYFSETQRNKGNFPGRFSGRQFSNSRSEMNVSTLELGDSALYLCASSLVAGEPGQPQHFGDGTRLSIL.

This CDR3 is CASSLQGDRTEAFF. The CDR3 region has the DNA TGTGCCAGCAGCTTACAGGGGGATAGAACTGAAGCTTTCTTT. The V gene is TRBV7-3, the J gene TRBJ1-1, with 7 bases that match TRBD1. V was clipped by 2 bases and J by 5 bases; unmatched bases: 5. This CDR3 is built from 14 residues. CDR1 SGHTA and CDR2 FQGTGA come from the germline V gene.

This clone was recorded once. The chain has TRBV21-1 and TRBJ2-1; TRBD1 reflects the table's D call only, with no check against the DNA. TRBV21-1 is a pseudogene. CDR3 length equals 16 residues. The CDR3: CASSAARGRGKNEQFF. The CDR3, as DNA: TGTGCCAGCAGCGCCGCCAGGGGTAGGGGAAAAAATGAGCAGTTCTTC.